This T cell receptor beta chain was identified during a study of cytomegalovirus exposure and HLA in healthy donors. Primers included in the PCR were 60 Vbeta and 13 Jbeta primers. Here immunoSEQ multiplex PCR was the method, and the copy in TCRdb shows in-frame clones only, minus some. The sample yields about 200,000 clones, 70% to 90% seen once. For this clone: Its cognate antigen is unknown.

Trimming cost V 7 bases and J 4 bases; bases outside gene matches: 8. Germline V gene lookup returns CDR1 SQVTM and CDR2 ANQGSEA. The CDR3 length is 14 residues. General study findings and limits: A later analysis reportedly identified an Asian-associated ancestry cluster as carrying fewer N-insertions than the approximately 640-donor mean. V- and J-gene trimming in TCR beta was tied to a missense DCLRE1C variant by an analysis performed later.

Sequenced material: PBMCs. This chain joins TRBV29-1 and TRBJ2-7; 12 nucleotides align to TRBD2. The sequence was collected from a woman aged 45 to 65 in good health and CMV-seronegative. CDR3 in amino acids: CSAGGGTSGYEQYF. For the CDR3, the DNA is TGCAGCGCCGGGGGGGGGACTAGCGGGTACGAGCAGTACTTC.